The 24 T cell receptor beta chains below were found in one sample sequenced in a study of blood T cell repertoires in COVID-19. The method was immunoSEQ multiplex PCR; TCRdb's version includes in-frame clones alone and lacks a portion of them. Of tens of thousands of clones detected, around nine tenths appear once; the ten largest clones hold 3.4%. The sequenced sample was peripheral blood. These receptors were obtained from a woman in her forties or fifties with COVID-19, enrolled during active disease.

This CDR3 is CSVEDRGRNYGYTF. DNA of the CDR3: TGCAGCGTTGAAGATCGGGGGAGGAACTATGGCTACACCTTC. The rearrangement uses TRBV29-1 and TRBJ1-2, with D maybe TRBD1 (5 bases). Germline loops: CDR1 SQVTM, CDR2 ANQGSEA. The V and J ends lost 0 bases and 2 bases respectively, with 10 bases between them. CDR3 length: 14 amino acids.

The genes are TRBV3-1 (or the pseudogene TRBV3-2) and TRBJ2-4, with D tentatively TRBD2 (6 bases). V gave up 0 bases and J gave up 5 bases, with 14 bases separating them. Germline values: CDR1 LGHDT, CDR2 YNNKEL (reference sequence). CDR3 size: 16 residues. For the CDR3, the DNA is TGTGCCAGCAGCCAAGAAGTCTGGTGGGGGGAAAACATTCAGTACTTC. As protein: CASSQEVWWGENIQYF.

The chain carries TRBV13 and TRBJ2-7; 7 bases are a match to TRBD2. The CDR3 covers 14 residues. The ends lost 0 bases at V and 3 bases at J; junction bases unmatched: 2. Germline loops: CDR1 PRHDT, CDR2 FYEKMQ (reference sequence). The CDR3 sequence: CASSLGTSSYEQYF. CDR3 in DNA: TGTGCCAGCAGCTTAGGGACTAGCAGCTACGAGCAGTACTTC.

The rearrangement uses TRBV19 and TRBJ2-2; TRBD2 agrees at 7 bases. The V gene's germline CDR1 is LNHDA and CDR2 SQIVND (reference sequence). This CDR3 has 16 residues. The V gene end was trimmed by 4 bases and the J gene end by 3 bases; junction bases not matched to a gene: 8. The DNA of the CDR3 is TGTGCCAGTAGTACCATCACTAGCGCTCACACCGGGGAGCTGTTTTTT. The encoded protein is CASSTITSAHTGELFF.

The J gene is TRBJ2-3, the V gene TRBV11-3; 9 positions agree with TRBD1. CDR1 is SGHNT, CDR2 YENEEA, per germline. The trim removed 4 bases at V and 2 bases at J, leaving 4 bases unmatched. The CDR3 is made up of 15 amino acids. CDR3 in amino acids: CASSSGTGYTDTQYF. CDR3 coding DNA: TGTGCCAGCAGCTCCGGGACAGGGTACACAGATACGCAGTATTTT.

The chain couples TRBV5-1 to TRBJ2-7; the D is unclear. CDR1 is SGHRS and CDR2 is YFSETQ in the germline V gene. V lost 1 base, J lost 2 bases, and 7 bases lay in between. The length of the CDR3 is 13 residues. CDR3 sequence: CASSLQQTYEQYF. In DNA form, the CDR3 reads TGCGCCAGCAGCTTGCAACAAACCTACGAGCAGTACTTC.

The J gene is TRBJ2-3, the V gene TRBV6-5; D is uncertain. Germline V lookup: CDR1 MNHEY, CDR2 SVGAGI. There are 11 residues in the CDR3. V lost 8 bases to trimming and J lost 7 bases, with 10 bases between them. In DNA, the CDR3 is TGTGCCAGCGCCTCACTAAATACGCAGTATTTT. It is translated as CASASLNTQYF.

The rearrangement joins TRBV5-1 to TRBJ1-2; unclear D gene. The CDR3 totals 13 residues. Trimming cost V 7 bases and J 4 bases, with 14 bases left between them. Per the germline V gene, CDR1 is SGHRS and CDR2 is YFSETQ. This CDR3 reads CASAGGQVYGYTF. CDR3 nucleotide sequence: TGCGCCAGCGCTGGCGGGCAGGTCTATGGCTACACCTTC.

The chain recombines TRBV20-1 with TRBJ2-7, with 9 nucleotides matching TRBD2. The trim removed 3 bases at V and 0 bases at J, leaving 15 bases unmatched. CDR1 DFQATT and CDR2 SNEGSKA come from the germline V gene (reference sequence). This CDR3 contains 18 residues. CDR3 region: CSASGGGVLAGFSYEQYF. Written as DNA, the CDR3 is TGCAGTGCTAGTGGGGGGGGAGTACTAGCGGGCTTCTCCTACGAGCAGTACTTC.

The CDR3 sequence is CASSLSPQGTITDTQYF. CDR3 nucleotides: TGCGCCAGCAGCTTGAGTCCTCAGGGGACAATCACAGATACGCAGTATTTT. This sequence joins TRBV5-1 and TRBJ2-3; TRBD1 might be the D (6 bases). The CDR3 covers 17 residues. Trimming cost V 1 base and J 2 bases, with 17 bases left between them. Germline V gene lookup returns CDR1 SGHRS and CDR2 YFSETQ.

This chain connects TRBV5-4 to TRBJ2-2; 7 bases fit TRBD2. Germline V lookup: CDR1 SGHNT, CDR2 YYREEE (reference sequence). After removal of 2 bases from V and 7 bases from J, the junction contained 8 bases not matched to a gene. The CDR3 totals 15 residues. The CDR3 DNA is TGTGCCAGCAGCTTAGAAAGCGGGATTAGCGGGGAGCTGTTTTTT. Encoded protein: CASSLESGISGELFF.

The rearrangement links TRBV28 to TRBJ2-7, with 8 bases aligning to TRBD2. Germline V lookup: CDR1 MDHEN, CDR2 SYDVKM. The CDR3 spans 14 residues. Germline trimming cut 8 bases from V and 6 bases from J; bases unmatched to any gene: 12. CDR3: CASASGSGRIEQYF. The CDR3 bases are TGTGCCAGCGCGTCCGGGAGCGGGAGAATCGAGCAGTACTTC.

In nucleotides, the CDR3 is TGTGCCAGCAGCTTAGTAGGTGCGGCCCAGCATTTT. It yields the protein CASSLVGAAQHF. The chain joins TRBV7-8 to TRBJ1-5, with D uncertain. With 1 base removed from V and 11 bases from J, the gap between germline ends came to 9 bases. The CDR3 has 12 residues. The germline V gene has CDR1 SGHVS and CDR2 FQNEAQ.

This clone was recorded a few times. The V gene is TRBV5-6, the J gene TRBJ2-3; TRBD2 aligns across 13 bases. This CDR3 comprises 16 residues. V was clipped by 3 bases and J by 6 bases; unmatched bases: 7. Germline values: CDR1 SGHDT, CDR2 YYEEEE. CDR3 loop: CASSSTSGRVRDTQYF. Written as DNA, the CDR3 is TGTGCCAGCAGCTCAACTAGCGGGAGGGTTAGGGATACGCAGTATTTT.

The V call is TRBV9, the J call TRBJ1-2; D not resolved. Germline V gives CDR1 SGDLS, CDR2 YYNGEE. The CDR3 extends over 13 amino acids. Trimming shortened V by 1 base and J by 4 bases, and 8 bases separated the two germline ends. The CDR3 coding sequence is TGTGCCAGCAGCGTACCGACATCCTATGGCTACACCTTC. Translated: CASSVPTSYGYTF. The full variable domain, its missing parts supplied by reference TRBV9 and TRBJ1-2, is DSGVTQTPKHLITATGQRVTLRCSPRSGDLSVYWYQQSLDQGLQFLIQYYNGEERAKGNILERFSAQQFPDLHSELNLSSLELGDSALYFCASSVPTSYGYTFGSGTRLTVV.

The rearrangement joins TRBV29-1 to TRBJ2-7; 8 positions match TRBD1. CDR1 is SQVTM and CDR2 is ANQGSEA in the germline V gene. V lost 5 bases to trimming and J lost 6 bases; unmatched junction nucleotides: 9. This CDR3 is 13 amino acids long. This CDR3 reads CSVSEGQGVEQYF. CDR3 nucleotides: TGCAGCGTTTCAGAAGGACAGGGCGTCGAGCAGTACTTC.

The chain is built from TRBV16 and TRBJ2-1; 9 nucleotides line up with TRBD2. This CDR3 has 15 residues. The ends lost 2 bases at V and 4 bases at J; junction bases unmatched: 3. Per germline, CDR1 KGHSY and CDR2 FQNENV. The CDR3 DNA reads TGTGCCAGCAGCCAAGAGCTAGCGGGATACAATGAGCAGTTCTTC. It codes for CASSQELAGYNEQFF.

This clone has a single count. V and J are TRBV7-9 and TRBJ1-4, with TRBD1 identical over 8 bases. The CDR3 has 14 residues. The V segment lost 10 bases and the J segment 4 bases; nucleotides outside the gene matches: 8. Per the germline V gene, CDR1 is SEHNR and CDR2 is FQNEAQ (reference sequence). The CDR3: CAIPRGLFNEKLFF. The CDR3, as DNA: TGTGCCATCCCCAGGGGGCTCTTTAATGAAAAACTGTTTTTT.

This clone was recorded only once. This sequence joins TRBV19 and TRBJ2-1; tentatively, D is TRBD2 (6 bases). The CDR3 is 18 amino acids. In germline, CDR1 is LNHDA, CDR2 SQIVND (reference sequence). V gave up 4 bases and J gave up 2 bases, with 21 bases separating them. DNA for the CDR3: TGTGCCAGTAGTACACTAGCAGCTCAGAGGGGCACCTACAATGAGCAGTTCTTC. Protein product: CASSTLAAQRGTYNEQFF.

The gene calls are TRBV30 and TRBJ1-1; 7 nucleotides match TRBD1. The J segment lost 3 bases and the V segment lost 5 bases, leaving 6 bases of the junction unmatched. Germline V gives CDR1 GTSNPN, CDR2 SVGIG (reference sequence). CDR3 length: 13 amino acids. The CDR3 loop reads CAWAFQGDTEAFF. In nucleotides, the CDR3 is TGTGCCTGGGCGTTTCAGGGGGACACTGAAGCTTTCTTT.

The chain joins TRBV27 to TRBJ2-3, with a tentative D call TRBD2 (6 bases). In germline, CDR1 is MNHEY, CDR2 SMNVEV (reference sequence). V was cut by 7 bases and J by 5 bases, with 16 bases left in between. This CDR3 has 14 amino acids. Here the CDR3 DNA reads TGTGCCAGCACCTTTGCGGGATCGAGAGATACGCAGTATTTT. Protein: CASTFAGSRDTQYF.

J is TRBJ1-6 and V is TRBV11-2; a possible D gene is TRBD1 (5 bases). CDR1 is SGHAT, CDR2 FQNNGV, per germline. The CDR3 runs to 13 residues. With 11 bases removed from V and 8 bases from J, the gap between germline ends came to 16 bases. The DNA of the CDR3 is TGTGCCGGGGGGTGGGAGAGTGATTCACCCCTCCACTTT. Encoded protein: CAGGWESDSPLHF.

The rearrangement links TRBV19 to TRBJ2-2; 8 bases are shared with TRBD1. There are 15 residues in the CDR3. The germline CDR1 and CDR2 sequences are LNHDA and SQIVND (reference sequence). Losses at the gene ends were 4 bases for V and 5 bases for J; bases not matched to a gene: 6. In DNA, the CDR3 is TGTGCCAGTAGTAGTGGACAGGGATGGACCGGGGAGCTGTTTTTT. This codes for CASSSGQGWTGELFF.

The chain has TRBV7-2 and TRBJ2-3; perhaps TRBD2 as D (6 bases). The CDR3 runs to 15 residues. Between the trimmed V and J ends, which lost 8 bases and 0 bases, there was a span of 15 bases. Germline values: CDR1 SGHTA, CDR2 FQGNSA. CDR3 sequence: CASDKTSRSTDTQYF. For the CDR3, the DNA is TGTGCCAGCGATAAGACTAGTCGAAGCACAGATACGCAGTATTTT.